There are a few counts of the clone carrying this TCR beta chain. Its antigen is not identified. V was shortened by 3 bases and J by 12 bases, with 9 bases between the two germline ends. CDR1 and CDR2 (germline): MDHEN, SYDVKM. The CDR3 spans 11 residues. The data belong to a study of radiotherapy plus CTLA-4 blockade in lung cancer. Some clones are missing from TCRdb's copy, which holds only in-frame ones; the method was immunoSEQ multiplex PCR. The sample includes tens of thousands of clones, around 80% of them seen just once. Study-level points and caveats: Early clone dynamics of blood T cells, plus interferon-beta, reportedly predicted response best.

The sample in question was peripheral blood, obtained from a patient treated with radiotherapy plus ipilimumab. This TCR was sampled from a human donor with non-small cell lung cancer who had stable disease on radiotherapy plus ipilimumab. The V call is TRBV28, the J call TRBJ2-1; D gene ambiguous. The CDR3: CASSLGDGQFF. CDR3 DNA: TGTGCCAGCAGTTTGGGTGATGGGCAGTTCTTC.